This TCR beta chain is drawn from a study of shared clonotypes between healthy human individuals. Findings of the study overall: Only blood was sampled; tissue repertoires likely differ. Across subsets, estimated richness was generally greater for naive than for memory populations.

An even split of each subset's genomic DNA across several immunoSEQ plates was performed. Here immunoSEQ multiplex PCR was the method, and the copy in TCRdb shows in-frame clones only, minus some. Among fewer than 1.6 million clones listed, roughly 98.5% were seen once. Germline assignment: CDR1 LNHDA and CDR2 SQIVND (reference sequence). V gave up 3 bases and J gave up 5 bases, with 10 bases separating them. This CDR3 has 13 amino acids. Both subsets, CD45RA+ naive and CD45RA-negative memory, were split from the CD4+ cells. As concerns this clone: Its antigen is unidentified.

The clonotype was recovered from a man aged 25 to 40 in good health. V and J are TRBV19 and TRBJ2-5; D remains unclear. The material sequenced was naive CD4+ T cells sorted from blood. The subset is: CD45RA+ positively selected. Here the CDR3 DNA reads TGTGCCAGTAGTATTCTCCCTGGGGAGACCCAGTACTTC. Translation gives CASSILPGETQYF.